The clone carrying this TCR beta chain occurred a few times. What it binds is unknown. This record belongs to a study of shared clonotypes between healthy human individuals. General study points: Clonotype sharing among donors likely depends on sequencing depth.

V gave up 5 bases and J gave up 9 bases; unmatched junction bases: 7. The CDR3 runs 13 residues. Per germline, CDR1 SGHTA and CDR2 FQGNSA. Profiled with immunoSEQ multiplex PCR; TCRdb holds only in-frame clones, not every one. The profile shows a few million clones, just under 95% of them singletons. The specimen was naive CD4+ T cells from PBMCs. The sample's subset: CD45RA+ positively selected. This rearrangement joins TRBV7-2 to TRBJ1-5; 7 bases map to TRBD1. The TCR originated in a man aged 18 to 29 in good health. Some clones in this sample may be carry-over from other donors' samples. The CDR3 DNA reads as TGTGCCAGCAGCGATGGACAGGCACTGCCCCAGCATTTT. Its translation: CASSDGQALPQHF.